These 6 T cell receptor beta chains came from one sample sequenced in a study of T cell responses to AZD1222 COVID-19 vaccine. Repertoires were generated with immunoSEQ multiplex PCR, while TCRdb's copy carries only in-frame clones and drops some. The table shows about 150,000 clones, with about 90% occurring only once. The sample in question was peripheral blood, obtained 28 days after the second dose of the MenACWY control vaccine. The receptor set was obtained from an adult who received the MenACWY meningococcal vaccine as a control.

The CDR3 region is CASSVEGQQFF. For the CDR3, the DNA is TGCGCCAGCAGTGTCGAGGGACAGCAGTTCTTC. This chain connects TRBV10-1 to TRBJ2-1; the D gene could be TRBD1 or TRBD2 (5 bases each). CDR3 length: 11 amino acids. CDR1 and CDR2 from the germline V gene are WNHNN and SYGVQD (reference sequence). V lost 4 bases and J 11 bases, leaving 9 bases between the germline ends.

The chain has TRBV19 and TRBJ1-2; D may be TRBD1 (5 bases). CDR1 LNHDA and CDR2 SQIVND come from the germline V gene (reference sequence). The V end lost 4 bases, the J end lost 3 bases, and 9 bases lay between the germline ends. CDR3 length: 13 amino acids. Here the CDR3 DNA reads TGTGCCAGTAGTAAAACAGGAGACTATGGCTACACCTTC. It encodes CASSKTGDYGYTF. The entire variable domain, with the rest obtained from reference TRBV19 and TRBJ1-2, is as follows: DGGITQSPKYLFRKEGQNVTLSCEQNLNHDAMYWYRQDPGQGLRLIYYSQIVNDFQKGDIAEGYSVSREKKESFPLTVTSAQKNPTAFYLCASSKTGDYGYTFGSGTRLTVV.

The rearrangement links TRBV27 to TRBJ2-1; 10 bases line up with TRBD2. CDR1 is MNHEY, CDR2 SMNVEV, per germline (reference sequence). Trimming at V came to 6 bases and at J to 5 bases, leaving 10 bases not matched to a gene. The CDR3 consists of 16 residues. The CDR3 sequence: CASSRTGTSVNNEQFF. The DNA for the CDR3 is TGTGCCAGCAGCCGAACCGGGACTAGCGTTAACAATGAGCAGTTCTTC.

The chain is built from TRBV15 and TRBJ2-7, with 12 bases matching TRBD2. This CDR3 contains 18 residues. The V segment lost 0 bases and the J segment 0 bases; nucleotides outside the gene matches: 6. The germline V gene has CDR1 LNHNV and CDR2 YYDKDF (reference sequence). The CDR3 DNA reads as TGTGCCACCAGCAGAGATCGACTAGCGGGAGTGAGCTCCTACGAGCAGTACTTC. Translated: CATSRDRLAGVSSYEQYF.

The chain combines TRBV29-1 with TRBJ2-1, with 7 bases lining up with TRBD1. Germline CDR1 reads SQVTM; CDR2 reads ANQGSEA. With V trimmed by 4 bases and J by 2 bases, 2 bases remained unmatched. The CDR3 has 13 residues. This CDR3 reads CSVVQGAYNEQFF. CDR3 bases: TGCAGCGTTGTGCAGGGGGCCTACAATGAGCAGTTCTTC.

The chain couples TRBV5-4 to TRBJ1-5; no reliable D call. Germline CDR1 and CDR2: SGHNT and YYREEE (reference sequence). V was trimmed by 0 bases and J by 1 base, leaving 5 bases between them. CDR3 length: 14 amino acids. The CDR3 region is CASSLGGSNQPQHF. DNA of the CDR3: TGTGCCAGCAGCTTGGGAGGGAGCAATCAGCCCCAGCATTTT. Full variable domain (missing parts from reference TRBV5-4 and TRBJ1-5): ETGVTQSPTHLIKTRGQQVTLRCSSQSGHNTVSWYQQALGQGPQFIFQYYREEENGRGNFPPRFSGLQFPNYSSELNVNALELDDSALYLCASSLGGSNQPQHFGDGTRLSIL.